This T cell receptor beta chain was profiled in a study of graft-versus-host responses after intestinal transplantation. Whole-study findings and limits: Allograft graft-versus-host to host-versus-graft clonal ratios ran high in patients with graft-donor T cell macrochimerism.

Profiling relied on immunoSEQ multiplex PCR, and the TCRdb table lists in-frame clones only, not all of them. The sample has around 18,000 clones; just under 95% are singletons. Trimming took 3 bases from V and 2 from J; bases not matched to a gene: 4. The CDR3 sequence is 15 residues long. CDR1 is SGHAT and CDR2 is FQDESV in the germline V gene (reference sequence). As for this clone: What it recognizes is unknown.

The receptor was derived from a human patient who received an intestinal transplant, so some T cells may come from the graft donor. The source was PBMCs, collected 23 days after intestinal transplant. The J gene is TRBJ2-1, the V gene TRBV11-1; 7 bases line up with TRBD2. The chain's CDR3 is CASSFTSVAYNEQFF. The CDR3, as DNA: TGTGCCAGCAGCTTTACTAGCGTCGCCTACAATGAGCAGTTCTTC.